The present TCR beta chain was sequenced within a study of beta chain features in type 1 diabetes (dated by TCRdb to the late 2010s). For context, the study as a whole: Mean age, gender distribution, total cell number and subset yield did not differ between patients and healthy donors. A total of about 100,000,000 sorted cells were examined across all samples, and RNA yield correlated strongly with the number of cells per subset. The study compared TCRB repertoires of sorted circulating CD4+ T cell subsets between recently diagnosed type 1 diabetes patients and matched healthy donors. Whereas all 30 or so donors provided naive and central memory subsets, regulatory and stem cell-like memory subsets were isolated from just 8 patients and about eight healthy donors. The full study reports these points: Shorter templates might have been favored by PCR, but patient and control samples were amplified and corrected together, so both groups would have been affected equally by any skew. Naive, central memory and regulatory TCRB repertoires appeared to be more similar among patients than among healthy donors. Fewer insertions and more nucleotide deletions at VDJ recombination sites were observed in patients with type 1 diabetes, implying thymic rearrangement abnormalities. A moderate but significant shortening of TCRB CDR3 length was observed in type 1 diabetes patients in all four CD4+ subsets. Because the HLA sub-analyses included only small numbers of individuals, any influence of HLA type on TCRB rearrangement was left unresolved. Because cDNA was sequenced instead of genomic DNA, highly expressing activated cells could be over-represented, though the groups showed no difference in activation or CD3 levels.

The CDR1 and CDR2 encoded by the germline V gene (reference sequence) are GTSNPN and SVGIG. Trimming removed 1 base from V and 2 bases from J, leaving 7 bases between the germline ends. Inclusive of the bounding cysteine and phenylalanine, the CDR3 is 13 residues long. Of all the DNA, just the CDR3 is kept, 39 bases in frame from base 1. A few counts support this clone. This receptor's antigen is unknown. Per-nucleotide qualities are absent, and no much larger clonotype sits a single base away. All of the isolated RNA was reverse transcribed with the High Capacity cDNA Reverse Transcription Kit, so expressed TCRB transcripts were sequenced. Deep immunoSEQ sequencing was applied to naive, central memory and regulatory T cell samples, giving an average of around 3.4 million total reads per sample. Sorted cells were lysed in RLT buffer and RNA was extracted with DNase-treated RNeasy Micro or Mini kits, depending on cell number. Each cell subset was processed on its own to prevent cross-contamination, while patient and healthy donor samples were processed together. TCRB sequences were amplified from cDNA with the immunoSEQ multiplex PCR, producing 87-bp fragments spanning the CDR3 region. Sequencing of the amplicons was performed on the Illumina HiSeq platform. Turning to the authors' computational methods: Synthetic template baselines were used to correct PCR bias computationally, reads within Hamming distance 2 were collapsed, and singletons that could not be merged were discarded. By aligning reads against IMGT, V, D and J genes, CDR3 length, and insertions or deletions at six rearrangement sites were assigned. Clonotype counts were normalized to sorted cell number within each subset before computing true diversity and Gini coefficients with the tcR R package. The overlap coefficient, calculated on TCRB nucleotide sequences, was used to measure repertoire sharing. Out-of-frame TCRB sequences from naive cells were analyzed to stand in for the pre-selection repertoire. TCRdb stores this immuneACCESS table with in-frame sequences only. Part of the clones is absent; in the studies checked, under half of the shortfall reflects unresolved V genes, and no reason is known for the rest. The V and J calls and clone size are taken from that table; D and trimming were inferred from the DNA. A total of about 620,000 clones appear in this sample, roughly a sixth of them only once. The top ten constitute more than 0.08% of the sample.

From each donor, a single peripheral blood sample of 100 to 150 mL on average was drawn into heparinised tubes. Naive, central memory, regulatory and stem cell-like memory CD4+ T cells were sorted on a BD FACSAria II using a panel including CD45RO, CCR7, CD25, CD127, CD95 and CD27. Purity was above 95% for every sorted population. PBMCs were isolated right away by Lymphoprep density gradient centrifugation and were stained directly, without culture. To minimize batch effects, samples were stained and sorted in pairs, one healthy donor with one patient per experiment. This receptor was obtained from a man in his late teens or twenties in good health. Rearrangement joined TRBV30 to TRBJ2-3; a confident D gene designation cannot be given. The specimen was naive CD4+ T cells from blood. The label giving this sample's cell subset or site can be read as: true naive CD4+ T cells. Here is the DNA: TGTGCCTGGAGTGGGACCCTCACAGATACGCAGTATTTT. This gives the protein CAWSGTLTDTQYF.